This TCR beta chain was identified during a study of T cell responses to AZD1222 COVID-19 vaccine. TCRdb's table, derived via immunoSEQ multiplex PCR, lists solely in-frame clones and lacks some. The sample carries 75,000 to 100,000 clones, approximately 90% recorded once. This clone was counted a single time. The junction differs from germline at one of its ends, possibly a read error. From germline, CDR1 is SSHAT and CDR2 FNYEAQ (reference sequence). The CDR3 runs to 15 residues. The sequence was collected from an adult in good health. Material: peripheral blood, obtained on day 0 of AZD1222 vaccination. The chain recombines TRBV7-7 with TRBJ2-3, with 7 nucleotides matching TRBD2. Here the CDR3 DNA reads TGTGCTAGCAGCCCGCTAGCGGTTAGCACAGATACGCAGTATTTT. Amino acids: CASSPLAVSTDTQYF.